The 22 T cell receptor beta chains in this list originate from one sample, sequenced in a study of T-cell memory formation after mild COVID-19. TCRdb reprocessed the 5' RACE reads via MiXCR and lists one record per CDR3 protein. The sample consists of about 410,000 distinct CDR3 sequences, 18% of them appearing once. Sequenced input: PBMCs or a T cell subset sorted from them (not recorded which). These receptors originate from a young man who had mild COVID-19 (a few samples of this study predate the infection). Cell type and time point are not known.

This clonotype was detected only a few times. This chain's CDR3 is CASSLTSTGGTGELFF. In DNA form, the CDR3 reads TGTGCCAGCAGTCTCACATCGACAGGGGGTACCGGGGAGCTGTTTTTT. This sequence joins TRBV2 and TRBJ2-2; TRBD1 agrees at 9 bases. The CDR3 contains 16 residues. The J segment lost 5 bases and the V segment lost 5 bases, leaving 9 bases of the junction unmatched. Germline V gene sequence: CDR1 SNHLY, CDR2 FYNNEI.

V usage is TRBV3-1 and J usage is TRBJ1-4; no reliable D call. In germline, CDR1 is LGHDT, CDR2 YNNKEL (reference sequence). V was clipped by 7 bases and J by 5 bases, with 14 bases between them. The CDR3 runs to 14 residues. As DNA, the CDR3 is TGTGCCAGCACTCGGGCAGCTAGCAATGAAAAACTGTTTTTT. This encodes CASTRAASNEKLFF. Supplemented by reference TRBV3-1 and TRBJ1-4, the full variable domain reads DTAVSQTPKYLVTQMGNDKSIKCEQNLGHDTMYWYKQDSKKFLKIMFSYNNKELIINETVPNRFSPKSPDKAHLNLHINSLELGDSAVYFCASTRAASNEKLFFGSGTQLSVL.

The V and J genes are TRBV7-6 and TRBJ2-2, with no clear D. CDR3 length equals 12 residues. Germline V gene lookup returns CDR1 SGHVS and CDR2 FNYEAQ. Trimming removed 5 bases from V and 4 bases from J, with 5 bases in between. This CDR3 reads CASSRPTGELFF. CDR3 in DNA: TGTGCCAGCAGCAGGCCCACCGGGGAGCTGTTTTTT.

The CDR3 nucleotides read TGTGCCATCTATAAGAACGGGGAGCTGTTTTTT. This codes for CAIYKNGELFF. The chain links TRBV10-3 to TRBJ2-2, with D uncertain. Germline V CDR1 and CDR2: ENHRY, SYGVKD. The CDR3 contains 11 residues. V shed 8 bases and J shed 7 bases, with 8 bases lying between them.

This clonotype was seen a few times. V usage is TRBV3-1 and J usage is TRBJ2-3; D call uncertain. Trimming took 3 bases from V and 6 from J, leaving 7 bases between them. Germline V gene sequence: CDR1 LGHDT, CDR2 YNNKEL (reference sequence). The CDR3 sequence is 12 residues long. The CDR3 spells CASSQNPDTQYF. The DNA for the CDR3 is TGTGCCAGCAGCCAGAACCCGGATACGCAGTATTTT.

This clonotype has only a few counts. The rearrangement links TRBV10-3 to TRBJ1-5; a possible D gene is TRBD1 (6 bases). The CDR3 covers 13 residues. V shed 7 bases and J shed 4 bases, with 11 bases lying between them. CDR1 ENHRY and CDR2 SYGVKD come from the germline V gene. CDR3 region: CAITEDRNQPQHF. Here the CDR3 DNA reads TGTGCCATCACAGAGGACAGAAATCAGCCCCAGCATTTT.

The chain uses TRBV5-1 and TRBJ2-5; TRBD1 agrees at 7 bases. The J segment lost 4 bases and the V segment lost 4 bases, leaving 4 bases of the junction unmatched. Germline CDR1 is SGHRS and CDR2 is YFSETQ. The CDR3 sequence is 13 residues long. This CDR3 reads CASSPGQAETQYF. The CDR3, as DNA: TGCGCCAGCAGCCCCGGACAGGCAGAGACCCAGTACTTC.

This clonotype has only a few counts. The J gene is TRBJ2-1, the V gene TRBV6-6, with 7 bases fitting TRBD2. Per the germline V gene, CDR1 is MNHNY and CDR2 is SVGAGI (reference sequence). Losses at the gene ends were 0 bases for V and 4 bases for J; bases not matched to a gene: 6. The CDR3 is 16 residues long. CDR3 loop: CASSYSTSVPYNEQFF. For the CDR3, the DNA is TGTGCCAGCAGTTACTCAACTAGCGTACCATACAATGAGCAGTTCTTC.

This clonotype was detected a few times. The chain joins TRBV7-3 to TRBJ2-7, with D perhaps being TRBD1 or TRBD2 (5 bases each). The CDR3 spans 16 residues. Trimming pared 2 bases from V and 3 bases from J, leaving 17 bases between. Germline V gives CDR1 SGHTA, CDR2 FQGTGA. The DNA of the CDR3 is TGTGCCAGCAGCTTATCGTCCAGGGACGAAGGCTACGAGCAGTACGTC. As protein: CASSLSSRDEGYEQYV.

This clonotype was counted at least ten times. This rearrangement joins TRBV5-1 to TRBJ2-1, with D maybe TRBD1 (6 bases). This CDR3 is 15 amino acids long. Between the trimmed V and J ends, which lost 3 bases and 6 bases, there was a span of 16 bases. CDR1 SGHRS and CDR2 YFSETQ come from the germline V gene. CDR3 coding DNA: TGCGCCAGCAGCTCGGGACACACGTGGGGCAATGAGCAGTTCTTC. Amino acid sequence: CASSSGHTWGNEQFF. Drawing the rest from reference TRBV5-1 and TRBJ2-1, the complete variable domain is KAGVTQTPRYLIKTRGQQVTLSCSPISGHRSVSWYQQTPGQGLQFLFEYFSETQRNKGNFPGRFSGRQFSNSRSEMNVSTLELGDSALYLCASSSGHTWGNEQFFGPGTRLTVL.

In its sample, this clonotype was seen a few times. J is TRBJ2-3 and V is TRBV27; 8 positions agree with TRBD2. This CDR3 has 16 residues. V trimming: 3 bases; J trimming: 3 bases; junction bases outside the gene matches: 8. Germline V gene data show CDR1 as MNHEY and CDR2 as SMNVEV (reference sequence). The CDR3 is CASSLWTSRGTDTQYF. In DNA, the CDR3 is TGTGCCAGCAGTTTGTGGACTAGCAGGGGTACAGATACGCAGTATTTT.

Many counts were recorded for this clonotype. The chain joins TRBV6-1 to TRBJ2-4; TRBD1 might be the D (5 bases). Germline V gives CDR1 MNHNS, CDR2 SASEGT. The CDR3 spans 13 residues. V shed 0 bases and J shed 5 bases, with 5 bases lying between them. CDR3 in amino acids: CASSEAGQNIQYF. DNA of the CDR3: TGTGCCAGCAGTGAAGCGGGGCAAAACATTCAGTACTTC.

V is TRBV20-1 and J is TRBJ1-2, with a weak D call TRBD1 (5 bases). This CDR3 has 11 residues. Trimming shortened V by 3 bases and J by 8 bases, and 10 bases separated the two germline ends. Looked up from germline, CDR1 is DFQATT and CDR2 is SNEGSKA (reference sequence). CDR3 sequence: CSASRGGGYTF. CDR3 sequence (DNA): TGCAGTGCTAGCCGGGGGGGAGGCTACACCTTC.

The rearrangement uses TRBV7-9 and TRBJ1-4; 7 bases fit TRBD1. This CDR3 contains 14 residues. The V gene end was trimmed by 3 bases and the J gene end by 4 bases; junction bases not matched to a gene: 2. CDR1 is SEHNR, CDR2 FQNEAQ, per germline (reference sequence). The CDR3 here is CASSLGQINEKLFF. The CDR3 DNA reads TGTGCCAGCAGCTTGGGACAGATTAATGAAAAACTGTTTTTT.

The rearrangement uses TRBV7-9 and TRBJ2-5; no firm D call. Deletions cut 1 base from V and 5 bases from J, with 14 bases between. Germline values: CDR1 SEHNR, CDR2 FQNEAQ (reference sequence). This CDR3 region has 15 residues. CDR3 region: CASSLVTDVTETQYF. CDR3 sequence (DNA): TGTGCCAGCAGCTTAGTGACGGACGTAACTGAGACCCAGTACTTC.

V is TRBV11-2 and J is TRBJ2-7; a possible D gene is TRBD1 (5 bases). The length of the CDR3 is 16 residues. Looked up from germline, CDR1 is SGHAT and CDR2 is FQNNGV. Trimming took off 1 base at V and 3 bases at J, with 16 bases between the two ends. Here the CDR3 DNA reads TGTGCCAGCAGCTTAGGGTACAGGCGACCTAGCTACGAGCAGTACTTC. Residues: CASSLGYRRPSYEQYF.

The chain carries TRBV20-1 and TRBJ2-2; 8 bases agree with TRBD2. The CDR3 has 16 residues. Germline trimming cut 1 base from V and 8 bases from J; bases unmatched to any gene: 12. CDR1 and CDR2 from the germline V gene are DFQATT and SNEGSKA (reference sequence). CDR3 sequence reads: CSARVYGAGVSGELFF. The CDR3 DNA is TGCAGTGCTAGAGTATATGGAGCGGGGGTTTCAGGGGAGCTGTTTTTT.

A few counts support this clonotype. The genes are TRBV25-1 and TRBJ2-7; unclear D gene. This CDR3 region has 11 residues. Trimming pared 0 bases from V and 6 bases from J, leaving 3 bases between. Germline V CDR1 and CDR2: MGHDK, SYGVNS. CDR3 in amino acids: CASSEYVEQYF. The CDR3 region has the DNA TGTGCCAGCAGTGAATATGTCGAGCAGTACTTC.

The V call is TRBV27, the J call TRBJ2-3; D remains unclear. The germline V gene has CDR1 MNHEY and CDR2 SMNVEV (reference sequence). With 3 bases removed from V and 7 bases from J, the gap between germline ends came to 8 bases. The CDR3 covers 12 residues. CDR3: CASSLGGHTQYF. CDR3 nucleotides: TGTGCCAGCAGTTTGGGCGGTCATACGCAGTATTTT.

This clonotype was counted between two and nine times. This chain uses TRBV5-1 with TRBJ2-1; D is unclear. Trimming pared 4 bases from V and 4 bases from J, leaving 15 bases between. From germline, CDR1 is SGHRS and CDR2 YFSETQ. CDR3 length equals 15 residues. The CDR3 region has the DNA TGCGCCAGCAGCCCCCGGTCGGCGGATTACAATGAGCAGTTCTTC. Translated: CASSPRSADYNEQFF.

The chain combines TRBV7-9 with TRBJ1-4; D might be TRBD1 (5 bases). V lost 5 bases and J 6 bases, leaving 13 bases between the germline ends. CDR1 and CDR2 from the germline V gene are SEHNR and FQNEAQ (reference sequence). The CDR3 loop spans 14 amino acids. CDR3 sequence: CASSPVAGYEKLFF. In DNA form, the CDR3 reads TGTGCCAGCAGCCCGGTGGCAGGGTATGAAAAACTGTTTTTT.

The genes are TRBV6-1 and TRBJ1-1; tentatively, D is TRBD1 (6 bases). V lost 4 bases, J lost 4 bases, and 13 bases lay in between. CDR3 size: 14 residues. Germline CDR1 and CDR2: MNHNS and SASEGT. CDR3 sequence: CASSVPGAVTEAFF. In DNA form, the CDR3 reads TGTGCCAGCAGTGTACCGGGGGCGGTCACTGAAGCTTTCTTT.